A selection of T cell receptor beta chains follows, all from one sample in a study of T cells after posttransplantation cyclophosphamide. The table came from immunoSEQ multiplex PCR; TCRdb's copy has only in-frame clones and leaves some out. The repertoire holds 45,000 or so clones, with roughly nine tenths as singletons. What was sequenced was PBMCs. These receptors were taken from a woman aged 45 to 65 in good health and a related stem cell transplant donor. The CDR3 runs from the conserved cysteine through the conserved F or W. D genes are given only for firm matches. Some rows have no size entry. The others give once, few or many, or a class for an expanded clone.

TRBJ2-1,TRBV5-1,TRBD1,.,CASSSDRGRGEQFF,TGCGCCAGCAGCTCGGACAGGGGGCGGGGTGAGCAGTTCTTC
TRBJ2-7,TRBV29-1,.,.,CSVEAGTAYEQYF,TGCAGCGTTGAAGCCGGCACAGCCTACGAGCAGTACTTC
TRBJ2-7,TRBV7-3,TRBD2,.,CASSLSGSSYEQYF,TGTGCCAGCAGCCTTAGCGGGTCCTCCTACGAGCAGTACTTC
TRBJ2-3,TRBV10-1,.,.,CASSEARTTTDTQYF,TGCGCCAGCAGTGAGGCCCGGACTACCACAGATACGCAGTATTTT
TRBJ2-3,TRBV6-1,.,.,CASSAIQRSTDTQYF,TGTGCCAGCAGTGCAATACAGAGAAGCACAGATACGCAGTATTTT
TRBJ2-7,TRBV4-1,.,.,CASSQDRTGNPHEQYF,TGCGCCAGCAGCCAAGATAGAACAGGGAATCCCCACGAGCAGTACTTC
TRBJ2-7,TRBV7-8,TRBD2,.,CASSSVAGGSSYEQYF,TGTGCCAGCAGCTCCGTAGCGGGAGGTTCCTCCTACGAGCAGTACTTC
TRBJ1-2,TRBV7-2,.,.,CASSQNSYGYTF,TGTGCCAGCAGCCAGAATTCCTATGGCTACACCTTC
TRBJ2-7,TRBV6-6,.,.,CASSYGASSYEQYF,TGTGCCAGCAGTTATGGCGCTAGCTCCTACGAGCAGTACTTC
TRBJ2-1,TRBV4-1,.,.,CASSYRDNRRSSYNEQFF,TGCGCCAGCAGCTACCGGGACAACCGGCGCAGTTCCTACAATGAGCAGTTCTTC
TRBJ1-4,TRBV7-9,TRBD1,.,CASSSQGVGEKLFF,TGTGCCAGCAGCTCCCAGGGGGTAGGGGAAAAACTGTTTTTT
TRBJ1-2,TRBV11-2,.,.,CASSPSAGNYGYTF,TGTGCCAGCAGCCCCTCGGCGGGGAACTATGGCTACACCTTC
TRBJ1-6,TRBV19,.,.,CASSINGDSPLHF,TGTGCCAGTAGTATTAACGGGGATTCACCCCTCCACTTT
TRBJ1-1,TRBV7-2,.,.,CASSLASGVTEAFF,TGTGCCAGCAGCTTAGCGAGCGGGGTTACTGAAGCTTTCTTT
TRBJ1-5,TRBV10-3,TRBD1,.,CAISEPGQGRQPQHF,TGTGCCATCAGTGAGCCGGGACAGGGAAGGCAGCCCCAGCATTTT
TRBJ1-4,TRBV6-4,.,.,CASSLDRSNEKLFF,TGTGCCAGCAGTTTAGACAGGAGTAATGAAAAACTGTTTTTT
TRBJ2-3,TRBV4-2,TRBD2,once,CASSQEGLAGVGADTQYF,TGTGCCAGCAGCCAAGAGGGGCTAGCGGGGGTGGGAGCAGATACGCAGTATTTT
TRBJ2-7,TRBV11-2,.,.,CASSSPTTGPYEQYF,TGTGCCAGCAGCTCTCCGACGACAGGCCCCTACGAGCAGTACTTC
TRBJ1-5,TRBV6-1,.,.,CASSSGSNQPQHF,TGTGCCAGCAGTTCCGGTAGCAATCAGCCCCAGCATTTT
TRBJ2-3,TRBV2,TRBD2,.,CASRPSGDTDTQYF,TGTGCCAGCAGGCCTAGCGGGGACACAGATACGCAGTATTTT
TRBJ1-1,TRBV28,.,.,CASTPPGRATEAFF,TGTGCCAGCACCCCCCCGGGCAGGGCCACTGAAGCTTTCTTT
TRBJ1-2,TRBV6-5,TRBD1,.,CASSFGQGRYGYTF,TGTGCCAGCAGTTTCGGACAGGGGCGCTATGGCTACACCTTC
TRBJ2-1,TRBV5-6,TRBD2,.,CASSYWSSGSRNEQFF,TGTGCCAGCAGCTATTGGTCTAGCGGGAGTCGCAATGAGCAGTTCTTC
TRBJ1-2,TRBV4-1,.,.,CASSPREGDYGYTF,TGCGCCAGCAGCCCCAGGGAGGGGGACTATGGCTACACCTTC
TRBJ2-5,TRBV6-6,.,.,CASAGQETQYF,TGTGCCAGCGCGGGGCAAGAGACCCAGTACTTC
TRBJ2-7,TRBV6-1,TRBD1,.,CASSERHRGNYEQYF,TGTGCCAGCAGTGAAAGACACAGGGGGAACTACGAGCAGTACTTC
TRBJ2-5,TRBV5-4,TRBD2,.,CASNRLSSRGVQETQYF,TGTGCCAGCAACAGACTTTCCTCGCGGGGGGTCCAAGAGACCCAGTACTTC